These 20 T cell receptor beta chains were all obtained from the same sample, sequenced in a study of blood T cells in healthy people across ages. A sample-barcoded 5' primer and a J-beta primer mix were used in a second PCR of roughly 7 to 11 cycles. TCRdb passed the 5' RACE reads through MiXCR, listing each CDR3 protein once. The sample carries about 540,000 distinct CDR3 sequences, around 24% recorded once. The same specimen was also included in a second study, on T cells of mothers and their children.

The sequencing input was blood. The receptor set was obtained from a boy between 10 and 17 years old in good health.

J is TRBJ1-2 and V is TRBV2, with a possible D match to TRBD1 (5 bases). The CDR3 extends over 12 amino acids. V lost 6 bases and J lost 3, with 8 bases in between. CDR1 is SNHLY and CDR2 is FYNNEI in the germline V gene. CDR3 sequence: CASSRGDYGYTF. The DNA of the CDR3 is TGTGCCAGCAGCCGGGGCGACTATGGCTACACCTTC. The full variable domain, with the rest looked up from reference TRBV2 and TRBJ1-2, is EPEVTQTPSHQVTQMGQEVILRCVPISNHLYFYWYRQILGQKVEFLVSFYNNEISEKSEIFDDQFSVERPDGSNFTLKIRSTKLEDSAMYFCASSRGDYGYTFGSGTRLTVV.

At least ten counts were recorded for this clonotype. CDR3 DNA: TGCGCCAGCAGCCAAAGACAGGACAGCTCCTATAATTCACCCCTCCACTTT. Its translation is CASSQRQDSSYNSPLHF. The chain carries TRBV4-3 and TRBJ1-6, with D possibly being TRBD1 (6 bases). CDR1 and CDR2 from the germline V gene are LGHNA and YSLEER. Trimming shortened V by 2 bases and J by 0 bases, and 11 bases separated the two germline ends. This CDR3 region has 17 residues.

This clonotype has more than one count but fewer than ten. The chain recombines TRBV27 with TRBJ2-3; 8 nucleotides match TRBD1. This CDR3 is 15 amino acids long. CDR1 MNHEY and CDR2 SMNVEV come from the germline V gene (reference sequence). J was trimmed by 6 bases and V by 2 bases; bases with no gene match: 7. Here the CDR3 reads CASSLQGAGRDTQYF. The DNA of the CDR3 is TGTGCCAGCAGTTTACAGGGGGCAGGGAGGGATACGCAGTATTTT.

This clonotype was picked up a small number of times. This chain joins TRBV5-1 and TRBJ2-1, with D possibly TRBD2 on 6 matching bases. Germline V gene lookup returns CDR1 SGHRS and CDR2 YFSETQ. V lost 3 bases to trimming and J lost 4 bases, with 11 bases between them. The CDR3 has 14 residues. CDR3 protein: CASSSSGPYNEQFF. In DNA form, the CDR3 reads TGCGCCAGCAGCTCGAGCGGGCCGTACAATGAGCAGTTCTTC.

V is TRBV5-8 and J is TRBJ2-4; D remains ambiguous. From germline, CDR1 is SGHTS and CDR2 YDEGEE. Trimming removed 2 bases from V and 3 bases from J, with 3 bases in between. The CDR3 extends over 12 amino acids. This CDR3 is CASSFIKNIQYF. CDR3 DNA: TGTGCCAGCAGCTTTATCAAAAACATTCAGTACTTC.

Ten or more counts support this clonotype. V usage is TRBV9 and J usage is TRBJ2-3; 10 bases align to TRBD2. Germline CDR1 reads SGDLS; CDR2 reads YYNGEE. Trimming cost V 4 bases and J 2 bases; bases outside gene matches: 4. This CDR3 is built from 15 residues. The CDR3 nucleotides read TGTGCCAGCAGCTTAGCGGGAGGAAACACAGATACGCAGTATTTT. This encodes CASSLAGGNTDTQYF.

This clonotype has more than one count but fewer than ten. The J gene is TRBJ2-5, the V gene TRBV5-5, with a weak D call TRBD2 (6 bases). Germline V CDR1 and CDR2: SGHKS, YYEKEE (reference sequence). The CDR3 consists of 13 residues. V dropped 2 bases and J dropped 7 bases, with 12 bases sitting between them. CDR3 nucleotides: TGTGCCAGCAGCTTCGGAGGGTCAGGGACCCAGTACTTC. Amino acids: CASSFGGSGTQYF.

The chain uses TRBV6-2 or TRBV6-3 and TRBJ2-1; either TRBD1 or TRBD2 may fit D (6 bases each). V shed 11 bases and J shed 4 bases, with 27 bases lying between them. The CDR3 runs to 17 residues. The germline V gene encodes CDR1 MNHEY and CDR2 SVGEGT. CDR3 sequence reads: CASRGPAVKASYNEQFF. The CDR3 nucleotides are TGTGCCTCCCGGGGGCCCGCAGTTAAGGCCAGTTACAATGAGCAGTTCTTC.

V usage is TRBV6-2 or TRBV6-3 and J usage is TRBJ1-5; 7 bases line up with TRBD1. The CDR3 length is 16 residues. The germline gives CDR1 MNHEY, CDR2 SVGEGT. J was trimmed by 11 bases and V by 2 bases; bases with no gene match: 15. The CDR3 protein is CASSYEGSQGSVAQHF. CDR3 in DNA: TGTGCCAGCAGTTACGAGGGTTCACAGGGGTCAGTGGCCCAGCATTTT.

The CDR3 reads CSATGTSEETQYF. DNA for the CDR3: TGCAGTGCTACCGGGACTAGCGAGGAGACCCAGTACTTC. The chain uses TRBV20-1 and TRBJ2-5; 10 bases are shared with TRBD2. This CDR3 has 13 residues. The ends lost 4 bases at V and 5 bases at J; junction bases unmatched: 4. Per the germline V gene, CDR1 is DFQATT and CDR2 is SNEGSKA (reference sequence).

The sample holds many counts of this clonotype. The chain is built from TRBV28 and TRBJ2-5; 13 nucleotides line up with TRBD2. The better agreement between TRBJ2-1 and the DNA end casts doubt on the J call. Germline V gene lookup returns CDR1 MDHEN and CDR2 SYDVKM. This CDR3 is 16 amino acids long. CDR3 protein: CASSPRTSGSFRVQFF. CDR3 bases: TGTGCCAGCAGTCCTCGGACTAGCGGGAGCTTTAGGGTGCAGTTCTTC.

Only a few counts were recorded for this clonotype. V usage is TRBV29-1 and J usage is TRBJ2-2; 9 positions match TRBD2. The CDR3 extends over 16 amino acids. Germline CDR1 is SQVTM and CDR2 is ANQGSEA. With V trimmed by 0 bases and J by 5 bases, 7 bases remained unmatched. CDR3 bases: TGCAGCGTTGAAGATGTTAGCGGGAGTTTTACCGGGGAGCTGTTTTTT. The encoded protein is CSVEDVSGSFTGELFF.

The chain uses TRBV5-1 and TRBJ2-1, with 8 positions matching TRBD2. CDR1 and CDR2 from the germline V gene are SGHRS and YFSETQ. The CDR3 is made up of 16 amino acids. The ends lost 0 bases at V and 4 bases at J; junction bases unmatched: 6. CDR3 loop: CASSLEPAGEYNEQFF. CDR3 in DNA: TGCGCCAGCAGCTTGGAGCCAGCGGGAGAATACAATGAGCAGTTCTTC.

This clonotype was detected a few times. The rearrangement uses TRBV4-3 and TRBJ2-4; 9 bases map to TRBD2. This CDR3 has 19 amino acids. V lost 0 bases to trimming and J lost 0 bases; unmatched junction nucleotides: 9. The germline CDR1 and CDR2 sequences are LGHNA and YSLEER. In nucleotides, the CDR3 is TGCGCCAGCAGCCAAGATCCGCCTAGCGGGGAGATAGCCAAAAACATTCAGTACTTC. This gives the protein CASSQDPPSGEIAKNIQYF.

This clonotype was seen a handful of times. V is TRBV6-5 and J is TRBJ2-7, with 7 bases that match TRBD2. The CDR3 spans 17 residues. Germline loops: CDR1 MNHEY, CDR2 SVGAGI. Trimming at V came to 0 bases and at J to 3 bases, leaving 11 bases not matched to a gene. The CDR3 coding sequence is TGTGCCAGCAGTTACTCCGAAAAAACGCCGGGAGGCTACGAGCAGTACTTC. It translates to CASSYSEKTPGGYEQYF.

This clonotype was counted between two and nine times. This chain joins TRBV14 and TRBJ2-1; D is unresolved. This CDR3 has 17 amino acids. Between the trimmed V and J ends, which lost 3 bases and 0 bases, there was a span of 15 bases. Germline CDR1 reads SGHDN; CDR2 reads FVKESK. CDR3 in amino acids: CASSQSVRASSYNEQFF. Here the CDR3 DNA reads TGTGCCAGCAGCCAGAGTGTAAGGGCGAGCTCCTACAATGAGCAGTTCTTC. Complete variable domain (other parts from reference TRBV14 and TRBJ2-1): EAGVTQFPSHSVIEKGQTVTLRCDPISGHDNLYWYRRVMGKEIKFLLHFVKESKQDESGMPNNRFLAERTGGTYSTLKVQPAELEDSGVYFCASSQSVRASSYNEQFFGPGTRLTVL.

The chain recombines TRBV12-3 or TRBV12-4 with TRBJ1-3; TRBD1 matches at 8 bases. The CDR3 has 16 residues. The J segment lost 0 bases and the V segment lost 6 bases, leaving 7 bases of the junction unmatched. CDR3 region: CASSRPGTGSGNTIYF. DNA of the CDR3: TGTGCCAGCAGCCGCCCGGGGACAGGCTCTGGAAACACCATATATTTT.

The chain has TRBV2 and TRBJ1-3, with D hard to call. CDR3 length equals 12 residues. V was shortened by 6 bases and J by 8 bases, with 11 bases between the two germline ends. Germline CDR1 SNHLY, CDR2 FYNNEI. CDR3 nucleotide sequence: TGTGCCAGCAGCGGCGTATGGTACACCATATATTTT. Translating gives CASSGVWYTIYF.

The J gene is TRBJ2-3, the V gene TRBV11-2; weak D call: TRBD2 (7 bases). The V end lost 3 bases, the J end lost 11 bases, and 24 bases lay between the germline ends. The CDR3 has 16 residues. Germline V lookup: CDR1 SGHAT, CDR2 FQNNGV. The CDR3 DNA reads as TGTGCCAGCAGCTTCTTCAGGGAAGGGGGGCTAGCGGTGCAGTATTTT. Protein product: CASSFFREGGLAVQYF.

The rearrangement links TRBV5-1 to TRBJ2-5; D may be TRBD2 (5 bases). Germline values: CDR1 SGHRS, CDR2 YFSETQ. The CDR3 loop spans 14 amino acids. Trimming shortened V by 0 bases and J by 4 bases, and 10 bases separated the two germline ends. CDR3 in amino acids: CASSLASTRETQYF. In DNA form, the CDR3 reads TGCGCCAGCAGCTTGGCTAGCACGCGAGAGACCCAGTACTTC.